This entry features one TCR beta chain sequence. Its antigen is as yet unknown. The data originate from a study of cytomegalovirus exposure and HLA in healthy donors. The study, taken as a whole, reports: Researchers counted 164 TCR beta chains as cytomegalovirus-associated. Rarity held for most TCR sequences, but there were some public TCRs that occurred in many donors. Cytomegalovirus status, reportedly, was diagnosed with high specificity and sensitivity by the classifier.

Libraries were prepared by immunoSEQ multiplex PCR; TCRdb keeps only in-frame clonotypes and omits some of them. This table holds 250,000 to 400,000 clones, around 90% found once. Germline V gene lookup returns CDR1 PRHDT and CDR2 FYEKMQ (reference sequence). CDR3 size: 15 residues. V lost 0 bases and J 6 bases, leaving 12 bases between the germline ends. While the first cohort had 650 to 850 subjects, the donors belonged to the separate validation cohort of 100 to 150 subjects. This TCR was sampled from a man aged 25 to 40 in good health and CMV-seronegative. The sample was PBMCs. The V call is TRBV13, the J call TRBJ1-5, with a possible D match to TRBD1 (6 bases). In DNA, the CDR3 is TGTGCCAGCAGCTTAGGACAGGGTCGCGGTCAGCCCCAGCATTTT. Protein sequence: CASSLGQGRGQPQHF.